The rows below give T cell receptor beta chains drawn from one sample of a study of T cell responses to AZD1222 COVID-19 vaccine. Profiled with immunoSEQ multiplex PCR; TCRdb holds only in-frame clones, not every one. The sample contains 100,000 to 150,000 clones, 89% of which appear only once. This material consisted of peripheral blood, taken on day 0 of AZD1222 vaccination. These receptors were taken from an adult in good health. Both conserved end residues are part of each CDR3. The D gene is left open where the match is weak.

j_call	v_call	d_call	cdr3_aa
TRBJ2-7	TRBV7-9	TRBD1	CASSVPRDRPSEDNEQYF
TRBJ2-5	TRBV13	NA	CASSAYAGASQETQYF
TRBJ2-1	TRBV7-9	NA	CASSLDAGDIEQFF
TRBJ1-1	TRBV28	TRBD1	CASSLPVGQTNTEAFF
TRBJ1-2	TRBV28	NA	CASRGQLYGYTF
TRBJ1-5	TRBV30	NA	CAWSLGFGGNQPQHF
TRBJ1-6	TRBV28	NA	CASSLTGSDSPLHF
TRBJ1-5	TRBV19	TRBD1	CASSIAPRGRGAGDRPQHF
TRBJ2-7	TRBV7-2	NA	CASSLSPTSYEQYF
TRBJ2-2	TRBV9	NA	CASSVQGGERELFF
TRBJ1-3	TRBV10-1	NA	CARRKVGNTIYF
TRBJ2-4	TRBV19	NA	CASSVLSGAGRAKNIQYF
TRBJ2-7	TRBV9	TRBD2	CASSVGPEGREGYEQYF
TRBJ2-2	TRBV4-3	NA	CASSLRGTGELFF
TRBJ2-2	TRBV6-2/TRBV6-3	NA	CASSYPLVRDYTGELFF
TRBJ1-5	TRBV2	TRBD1	CASNLGQGANQPQHF
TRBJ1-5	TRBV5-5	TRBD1	CASRAGQGFPSNQPQHF
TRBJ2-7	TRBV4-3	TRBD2	CASSQMLAGDQYF